This TCR beta chain stems from a study of early T cells in non-severe SARS-CoV-2 infection. Turning to the study itself: The input, bulk RNA from unsorted whole blood, was sequenced, and chains were unpaired. General study points: Database matching using VDJdb favored anti-spike CD8 responses, with private and CD4 specificities left missing.

cDNA molecules, individually, were tagged with unique molecular identifiers. TCRdb reanalysed the 5' RACE reads using MiXCR and keeps one entry per CDR3 protein. Of nearly 55,000 distinct CDR3 sequences in the sample, about 7.7% were seen once. This clonotype was counted between two and nine times. Its cognate antigen is unknown. V was cut by 0 bases and J by 2 bases, with 7 bases left in between. Germline CDR1 SGHRS, CDR2 YFSETQ. This CDR3 has 14 amino acids. The chain employs TRBV5-1 and TRBJ2-3, with D possibly called TRBD1 or TRBD2 (5 bases each). The receptor was isolated from an adult who was a healthcare worker with PCR-confirmed SARS-CoV-2 infection or an uninfected control (not recorded which). The specimen comprised whole blood, sampled at baseline. This CDR3 is CASSLGGYTDTQYF. The CDR3 region has the DNA TGCGCCAGCAGCTTGGGGGGGTACACAGATACGCAGTATTTT.